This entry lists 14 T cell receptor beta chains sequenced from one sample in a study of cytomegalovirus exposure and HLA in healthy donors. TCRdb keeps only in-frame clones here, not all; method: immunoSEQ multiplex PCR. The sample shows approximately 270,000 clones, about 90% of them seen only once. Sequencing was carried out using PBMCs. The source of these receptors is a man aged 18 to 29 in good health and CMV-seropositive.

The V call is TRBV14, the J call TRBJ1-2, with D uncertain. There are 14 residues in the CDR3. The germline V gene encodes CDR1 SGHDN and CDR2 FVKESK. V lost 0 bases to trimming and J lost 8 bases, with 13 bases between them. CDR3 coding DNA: TGTGCCAGCAGCCAAGAAGGCCTCTGGAGGGGCTACACCTTC. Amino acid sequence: CASSQEGLWRGYTF.

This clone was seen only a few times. This chain's CDR3 is CASSFYSLYGYTF. The CDR3 bases are TGTGCCAGCAGCTTCTACTCTCTCTATGGCTACACCTTC. The chain combines TRBV13 with TRBJ1-2, with D unclear. Trimming removed 3 bases at V and 4 bases at J, with 9 bases between. Germline V gene sequence: CDR1 PRHDT, CDR2 FYEKMQ (reference sequence). This CDR3 has 13 residues.

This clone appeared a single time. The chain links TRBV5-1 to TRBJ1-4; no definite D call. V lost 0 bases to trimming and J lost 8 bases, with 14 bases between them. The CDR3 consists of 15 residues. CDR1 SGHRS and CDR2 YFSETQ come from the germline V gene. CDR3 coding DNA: TGCGCCAGCAGCTTGGCCGGGAACATTAGGGAAAAACTGTTTTTT. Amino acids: CASSLAGNIREKLFF.

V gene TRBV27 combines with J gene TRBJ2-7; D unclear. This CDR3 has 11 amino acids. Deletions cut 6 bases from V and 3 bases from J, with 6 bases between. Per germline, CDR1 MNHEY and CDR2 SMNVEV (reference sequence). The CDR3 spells CASRTLYEQYF. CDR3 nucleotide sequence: TGTGCCAGCAGGACCCTCTACGAGCAGTACTTC.

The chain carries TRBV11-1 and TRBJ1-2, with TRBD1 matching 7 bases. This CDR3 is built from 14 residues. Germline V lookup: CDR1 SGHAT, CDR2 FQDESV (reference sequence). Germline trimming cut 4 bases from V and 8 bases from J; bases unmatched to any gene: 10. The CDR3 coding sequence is TGTGCCAGCAGCTCCGGGACAGCAAGGGACGGCTACACCTTC. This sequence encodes CASSSGTARDGYTF.

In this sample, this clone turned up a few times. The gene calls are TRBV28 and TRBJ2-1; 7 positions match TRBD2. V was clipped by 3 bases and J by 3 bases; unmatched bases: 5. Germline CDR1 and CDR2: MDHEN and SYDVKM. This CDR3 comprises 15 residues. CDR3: CASSLGGTDYNEQFF. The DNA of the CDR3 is TGTGCCAGCAGTTTGGGGGGGACTGACTACAATGAGCAGTTCTTC.

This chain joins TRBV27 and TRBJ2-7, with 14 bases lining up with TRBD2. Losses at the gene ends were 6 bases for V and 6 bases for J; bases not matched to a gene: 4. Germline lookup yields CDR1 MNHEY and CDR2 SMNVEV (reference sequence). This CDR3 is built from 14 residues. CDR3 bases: TGTGCCAGCAGGGGACTAGCGGGAGTGCCCGAGCAGTACTTC. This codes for CASRGLAGVPEQYF.

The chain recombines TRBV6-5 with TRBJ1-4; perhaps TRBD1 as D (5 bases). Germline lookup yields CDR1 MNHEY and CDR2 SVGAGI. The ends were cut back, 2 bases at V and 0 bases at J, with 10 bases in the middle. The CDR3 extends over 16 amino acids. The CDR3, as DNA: TGTGCCAGCAGTTACCTTCGGGGGGCAACTAATGAAAAACTGTTTTTT. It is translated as CASSYLRGATNEKLFF.

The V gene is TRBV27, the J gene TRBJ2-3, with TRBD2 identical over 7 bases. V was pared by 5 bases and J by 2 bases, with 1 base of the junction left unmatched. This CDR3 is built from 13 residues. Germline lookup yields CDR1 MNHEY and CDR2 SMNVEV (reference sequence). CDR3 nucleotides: TGTGCCAGCAGTGCGGGGGACACAGATACGCAGTATTTT. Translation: CASSAGDTDTQYF.

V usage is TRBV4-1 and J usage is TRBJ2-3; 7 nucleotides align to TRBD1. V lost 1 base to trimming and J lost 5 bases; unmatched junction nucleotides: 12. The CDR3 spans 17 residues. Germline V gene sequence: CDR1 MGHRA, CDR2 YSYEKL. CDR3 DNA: TGCGCCAGCAGCCAAGTGAAGAGACAGGGAGAGGTAGATACGCAGTATTTT. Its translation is CASSQVKRQGEVDTQYF.

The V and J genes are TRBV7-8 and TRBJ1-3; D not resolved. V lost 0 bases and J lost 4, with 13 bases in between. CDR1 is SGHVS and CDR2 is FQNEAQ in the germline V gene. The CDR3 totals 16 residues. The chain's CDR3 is CASSLALLGSGNTIYF. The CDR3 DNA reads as TGTGCCAGCAGCTTAGCGTTATTGGGATCCGGAAACACCATATATTTT.

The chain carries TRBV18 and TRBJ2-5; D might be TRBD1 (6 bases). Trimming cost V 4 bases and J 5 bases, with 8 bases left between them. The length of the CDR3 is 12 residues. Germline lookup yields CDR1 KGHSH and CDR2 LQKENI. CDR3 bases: TGTGCCAGCTCACGGACAGAGGAGACCCAGTACTTC. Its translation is CASSRTEETQYF.

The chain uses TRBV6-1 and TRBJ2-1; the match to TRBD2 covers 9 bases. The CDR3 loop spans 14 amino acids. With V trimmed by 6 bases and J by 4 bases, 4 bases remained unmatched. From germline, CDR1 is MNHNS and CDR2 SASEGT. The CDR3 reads CASRASGIYNEQFF. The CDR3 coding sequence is TGTGCCAGCAGAGCTAGCGGGATTTACAATGAGCAGTTCTTC.

DNA of the CDR3: TGCGCCAGCAGCTTGGGACAAAACTACAATGAGCAGTTCTTC. Protein sequence: CASSLGQNYNEQFF. The chain couples TRBV5-1 to TRBJ2-1; D call uncertain. Germline CDR1 SGHRS, CDR2 YFSETQ. V lost 0 bases to trimming and J lost 3 bases, with 7 bases between them. The CDR3 covers 14 residues.